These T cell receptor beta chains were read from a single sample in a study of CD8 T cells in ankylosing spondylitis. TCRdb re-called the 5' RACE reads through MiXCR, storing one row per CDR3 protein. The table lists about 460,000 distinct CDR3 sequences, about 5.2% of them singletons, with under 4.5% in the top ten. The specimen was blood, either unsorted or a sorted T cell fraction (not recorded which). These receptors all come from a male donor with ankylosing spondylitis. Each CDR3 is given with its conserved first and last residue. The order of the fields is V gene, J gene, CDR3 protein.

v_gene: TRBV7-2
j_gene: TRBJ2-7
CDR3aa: CASSSWDGPYEQYF

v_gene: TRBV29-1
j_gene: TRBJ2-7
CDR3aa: CSVVTDYEQYF

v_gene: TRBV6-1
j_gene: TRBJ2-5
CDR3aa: CASSEGPSGGQETQYF

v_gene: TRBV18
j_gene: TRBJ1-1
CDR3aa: CASSPQIQGSATEAFF

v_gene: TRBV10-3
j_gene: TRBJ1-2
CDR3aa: CAVQGAERYGYTF

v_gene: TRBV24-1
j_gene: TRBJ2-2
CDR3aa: CATSDDARTRNTGELFF

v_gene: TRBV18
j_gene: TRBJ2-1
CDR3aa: CATSWWTDRGEQFF

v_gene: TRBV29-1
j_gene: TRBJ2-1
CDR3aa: CSVEGGLAGGRQFF

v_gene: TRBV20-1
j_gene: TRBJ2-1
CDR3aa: CSARDQAGGVFLYEQFF

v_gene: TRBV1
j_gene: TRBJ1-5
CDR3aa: CTSSPAGEGNQPQHF

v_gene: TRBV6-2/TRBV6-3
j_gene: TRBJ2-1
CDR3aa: CASGTSGRGTNEQFF

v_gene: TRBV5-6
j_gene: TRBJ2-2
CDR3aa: CASSLLTALNTGELFF

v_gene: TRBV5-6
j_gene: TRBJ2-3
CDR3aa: CASSRRTGGPDTQYF

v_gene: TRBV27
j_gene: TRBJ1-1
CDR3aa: CASGQTGRTAFF

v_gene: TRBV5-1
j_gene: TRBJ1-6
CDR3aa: CASRLAVDSPLHF

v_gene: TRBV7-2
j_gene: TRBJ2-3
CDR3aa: CASSSLAGGPTDTQYF

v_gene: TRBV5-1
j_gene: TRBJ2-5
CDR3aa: CASSLGQGAPETQYF

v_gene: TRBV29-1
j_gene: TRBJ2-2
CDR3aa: CSAGRQAGELFF

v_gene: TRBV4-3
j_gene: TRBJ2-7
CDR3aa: CASSQRIKLAGDSYEQYF

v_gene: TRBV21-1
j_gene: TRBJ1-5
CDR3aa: CASSKRSENWAEGSNQPQHF

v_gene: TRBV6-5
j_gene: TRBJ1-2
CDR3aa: CASSYSLGTAPGYTF

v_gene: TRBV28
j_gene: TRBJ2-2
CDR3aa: CASSLQGHTGELFF

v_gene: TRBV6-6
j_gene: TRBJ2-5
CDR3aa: CASKWGAEAQYF

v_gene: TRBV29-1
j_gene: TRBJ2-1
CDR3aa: CSAESRSPYNEQFF

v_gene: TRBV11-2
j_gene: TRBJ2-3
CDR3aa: CASSPGLAGRTSTDTQYF

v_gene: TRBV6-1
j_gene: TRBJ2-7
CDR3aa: CASTLTGTSPIYEQYF

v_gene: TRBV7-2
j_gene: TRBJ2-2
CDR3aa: CASSLVLGANPGELFF

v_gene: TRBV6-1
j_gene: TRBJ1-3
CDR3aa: CASSRHPSGNTIYF

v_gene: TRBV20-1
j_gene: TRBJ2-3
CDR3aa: CSARPTSPGRRWLTQYF

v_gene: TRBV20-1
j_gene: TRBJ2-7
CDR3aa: CSVSRELYEQYF

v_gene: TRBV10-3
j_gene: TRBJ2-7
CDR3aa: CAISRDRDEQYF

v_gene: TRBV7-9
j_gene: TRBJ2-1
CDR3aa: CASSLYSHNEQFF

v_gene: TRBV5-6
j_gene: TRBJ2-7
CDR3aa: CASSLLGTSGLYEQYF

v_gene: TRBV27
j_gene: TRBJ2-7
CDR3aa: CASSQDVRSYEQYF

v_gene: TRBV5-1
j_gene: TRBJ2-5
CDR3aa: CASSLVGSDQETQYF

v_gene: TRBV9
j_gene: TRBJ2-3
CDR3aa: CASSVNRDRSTDTQYF

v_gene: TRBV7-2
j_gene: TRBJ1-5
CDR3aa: CASSKGGTGGVDQPQHF

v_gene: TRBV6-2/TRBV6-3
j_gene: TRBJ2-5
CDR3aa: CASSPDRRLGAQYF

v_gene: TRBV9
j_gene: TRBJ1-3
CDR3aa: CASSVAGYSGNTIYF

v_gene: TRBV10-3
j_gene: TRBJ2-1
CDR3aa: CAISEDREWFF

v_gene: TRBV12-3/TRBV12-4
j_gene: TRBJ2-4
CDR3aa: CASRMGQGNIQYF

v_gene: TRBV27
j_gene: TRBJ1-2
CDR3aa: CASSLSWGNYGYTF

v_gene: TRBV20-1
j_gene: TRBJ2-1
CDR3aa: CSARFARNEQFF

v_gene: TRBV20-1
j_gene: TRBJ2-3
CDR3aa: CSARYRGYPDTQYF

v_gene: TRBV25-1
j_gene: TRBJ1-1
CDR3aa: CASSESGAGRLSEAFF

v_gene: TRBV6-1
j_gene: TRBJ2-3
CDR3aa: CASRYGHPTDTQYF

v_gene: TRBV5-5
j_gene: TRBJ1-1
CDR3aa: CASSLAKETEAFF

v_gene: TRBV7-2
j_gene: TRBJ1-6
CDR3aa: CASSSDGTGNSPLHF

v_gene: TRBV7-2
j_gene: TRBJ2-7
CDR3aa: CASSPPGRRYEQYF

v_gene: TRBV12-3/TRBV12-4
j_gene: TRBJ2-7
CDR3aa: CASRPWPARLAPAYEQYF

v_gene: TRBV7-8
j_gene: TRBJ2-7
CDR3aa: CASSLSSGRPQQYF

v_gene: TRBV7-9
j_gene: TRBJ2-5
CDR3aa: CASSATRIGETQYF

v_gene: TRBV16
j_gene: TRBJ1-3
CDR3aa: CASSPRGDSGNTIYF

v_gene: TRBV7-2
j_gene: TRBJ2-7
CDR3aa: CASSSRQEVEQYF

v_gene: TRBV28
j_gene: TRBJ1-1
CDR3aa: CASSLLGGWSAEAFF

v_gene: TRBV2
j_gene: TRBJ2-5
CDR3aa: CASRPRTSTETQYF